This entry features one T cell receptor beta chain sequence. Its antigen is unknown. This CDR3 region has 13 residues. V shed 4 bases and J shed 2 bases, with 9 bases lying between them. CDR1 SGHAT and CDR2 FQNNGV come from the germline V gene. These data originate in a study of graft-versus-host responses after intestinal transplantation. The data were produced by immunoSEQ multiplex PCR, yet TCRdb's version contains in-frame clones alone and is incomplete. Among approximately 97,000 clones listed, about 90% were seen once. Points from the study as a whole: In patients with graft-donor T cell macrochimerism, allograft graft-versus-host to host-versus-graft clonal ratios were high.

Sequencing was performed on unstimulated CD8+ T cells sorted from spleen or lymph node cells, taken before transplant. The TCR sequence derives from a human donor who was the organ donor for an intestinal transplant. This rearrangement joins TRBV11-2 to TRBJ2-7; D may be TRBD2 (6 bases). CDR3 DNA: TGTGCCAGCAGCTGGGGGGTCACCTACGAGCAGTACTTC. Protein: CASSWGVTYEQYF.